This T cell receptor (beta chain) comes out of a study of early T cells in non-severe SARS-CoV-2 infection. Overall study context: The input, bulk RNA from unsorted whole blood, was sequenced, and chains were unpaired.

Germline CDR1 is MNHEY and CDR2 is SVGEGT. The V and J ends lost 0 bases and 1 base, in that order; junction bases with no gene match: 2. The CDR3 has 16 residues. Individual cDNA molecules were tagged with unique molecular identifiers, the study reported. In TCRdb, the 5' RACE reads were re-called with MiXCR into one record per CDR3 protein. This repertoire shows tens of thousands of distinct CDR3 sequences, 11% to 15% found once; its top ten account for 5% to 7.5%. The sample holds a few counts of this clonotype. The clonotype comes from an adult who was a healthcare worker with PCR-confirmed SARS-CoV-2 infection or an uninfected control (not recorded which). The specimen was whole blood. This chain uses TRBV6-2 or TRBV6-3 with TRBJ2-2; TRBD1 matches 7 bases. DNA for the CDR3: TGTGCCAGCAGTTACTCGAGACAGGGGAACACCGGGGAGCTGTTTTTT. Translating gives CASSYSRQGNTGELFF.